The 7 T cell receptor beta chains presented below share a single source sample, sequenced in a study of shared clonotypes between healthy human individuals. TCRdb's copy holds only in-frame clones and misses some; the assay was immunoSEQ multiplex PCR. This sample has some 300,000 clones, with 73% found just once. The material sequenced was memory CD4+ T cells sorted from blood. The sample's subset: CD45RA-negative fraction. The receptor source for this set is a man between 25 and 39 years old in good health.

The J gene is TRBJ1-2, the V gene TRBV20-1; D uncertain. The V end was cut by 7 bases, the J end by 6 bases, with 9 bases between. The CDR3 has 10 residues. Germline CDR1 DFQATT, CDR2 SNEGSKA (reference sequence). The CDR3 nucleotides are TGCAGTGTTATACTAGATGGCTACACCTTC. It specifies CSVILDGYTF.

This chain links TRBV18 with TRBJ2-7; the match to TRBD2 covers 9 bases. CDR1 KGHSH and CDR2 LQKENI come from the germline V gene. The CDR3 consists of 16 residues. V shed 3 bases and J 7 bases; nucleotides not matched to a gene: 13. CDR3 nucleotides: TGTGCCAGCTCACCCCCCTATATGGCGGGAGGGGGGGAGCAGTACTTC. Protein product: CASSPPYMAGGGEQYF.

The chain uses TRBV15 and TRBJ2-1; tentatively, D is TRBD2 (6 bases). Germline lookup yields CDR1 LNHNV and CDR2 YYDKDF (reference sequence). Trimming took off 3 bases at V and 5 bases at J, with 14 bases between the two ends. The CDR3 contains 15 residues. Here the CDR3 reads CATSRGGSTNNEQFF. The CDR3 nucleotides are TGTGCCACCAGCAGGGGAGGCAGTACAAACAATGAGCAGTTCTTC.

The rearrangement uses TRBV27 and TRBJ1-5; D is undetermined. This CDR3 contains 13 residues. Germline CDR1 is MNHEY and CDR2 is SMNVEV (reference sequence). V lost 0 bases, J lost 1 base, and 1 base lay in between. The CDR3 region is CASSLSSNQPQHF. The CDR3 region has the DNA TGTGCCAGCAGTTTATCCAGCAATCAGCCCCAGCATTTT.

The rearrangement joins TRBV10-2 to TRBJ1-5; D unclear. With 5 bases removed from V and 7 bases from J, the gap between germline ends came to 9 bases. The CDR3 runs 12 residues. The germline V gene encodes CDR1 WSHSY and CDR2 SAAADI. The CDR3 loop is CASSPMDQPQHF. The DNA for the CDR3 is TGCGCCAGCAGTCCTATGGACCAGCCCCAGCATTTT.

This clone showed up just once. V is TRBV2 and J is TRBJ2-7; D is tentatively TRBD1 or TRBD2 (6 bases each). V gave up 5 bases and J gave up 6 bases, with 14 bases separating them. The CDR3 loop spans 13 amino acids. Looked up from germline, CDR1 is SNHLY and CDR2 is FYNNEI. This chain's CDR3 is CASSPVSGAEQYF. The DNA of the CDR3 is TGTGCCAGCAGTCCGGTTTCGGGGGCCGAGCAGTACTTC.

The chain employs TRBV5-4 and TRBJ2-6; weak D call: TRBD1 (6 bases). Looked up from germline, CDR1 is SGHNT and CDR2 is YYREEE (reference sequence). The V gene lost 4 bases and the J gene lost 2 bases, with 13 bases spanning the gap. The CDR3 spans 16 residues. The CDR3: CASSPTGKTGANVLTF. For the CDR3, the DNA is TGTGCCAGCAGCCCGACAGGAAAAACTGGGGCCAACGTCCTGACTTTC.